This T cell receptor (beta chain) emerged from a study of T cells in Graves' hyperthyroidism and ophthalmopathy. Study results and caveats: Most thyroid clonotypes expanded above 0.001 appeared in blood too.

Germline values: CDR1 DFQATT, CDR2 SNEGSKA (reference sequence). V lost 3 bases, J lost 2 bases, and 8 bases lay in between. The CDR3 has 13 amino acids. This clonotype was counted many times. The antigen remains undetermined. Amplification yielded TCR beta CDR3 regions, with RNA transcripts as the source. A first-round RT-PCR of the TCR CDR3 used the HTBI primer set. TCRdb reanalysed the multiplex PCR reads using MiXCR and keeps one entry per CDR3 protein. The sample holds hundreds of thousands of distinct CDR3 sequences; roughly 13% are singletons and the top ten take 5% to 7%. The rearrangement joins TRBV20-1 to TRBJ1-5, with D unresolved. The sequence was collected from a woman under 40 with Graves' hyperthyroidism that later progressed to Graves' ophthalmopathy. The sample was blood. The CDR3 loop is CSASSVGNQPQHF. CDR3 nucleotides: TGCAGTGCTAGTTCCGTCGGCAATCAGCCCCAGCATTTT.